Each of the 5 T cell receptor beta chains below was sequenced from the same sample in a study of T cell repertoires in cytomegalovirus infection. TCRdb called the reads again in MiXCR, with one record for every CDR3 protein. The table lists nearly 450,000 distinct CDR3 sequences, roughly a third of them singletons. Sequencing input: PBMCs. The receptors originated from a human donor in good health (CMV status not recorded). Some clones in this sample may be carry-over from other donors' samples.

This chain connects TRBV4-1 to TRBJ1-5, with D possibly being TRBD1 (5 bases). CDR1 and CDR2 (germline): MGHRA, YSYEKL. V shed 5 bases and J shed 10 bases, with 18 bases lying between them. The CDR3 sequence is 14 residues long. CDR3 in DNA: TGCGCCAGCAGCTCCGGGGCGGCATATGAACCCCAGCATTTT. It translates to CASSSGAAYEPQHF.

The chain carries TRBV20-1 and TRBJ2-3, with a weak D call TRBD2 (7 bases). Germline CDR1 DFQATT, CDR2 SNEGSKA (reference sequence). This CDR3 comprises 15 residues. The V end was cut by 3 bases, the J end by 1 base, with 14 bases between. CDR3 region: CSARKGRGRTDTQYF. The CDR3, as DNA: TGCAGTGCTAGGAAGGGGCGGGGGCGCACAGATACGCAGTATTTT.

This clonotype was recorded at least ten times. The gene calls are TRBV5-4 and TRBJ2-3; 8 bases fit TRBD2. Trimming took 5 bases from V and 2 from J; bases not matched to a gene: 7. CDR3 length: 15 residues. Germline CDR1 and CDR2: SGHNT and YYREEE (reference sequence). Here the CDR3 reads CASRAQRGTTDTQYF. The CDR3 DNA sequence: TGTGCCAGCAGGGCCCAGCGGGGGACCACAGATACGCAGTATTTT. Full variable domain (remainder filled in from reference TRBV5-4 and TRBJ2-3): ETGVTQSPTHLIKTRGQQVTLRCSSQSGHNTVSWYQQALGQGPQFIFQYYREEENGRGNFPPRFSGLQFPNYSSELNVNALELDDSALYLCASRAQRGTTDTQYFGPGTRLTVL.

V usage is TRBV4-1 and J usage is TRBJ2-1, with TRBD1 matching 9 bases. After removal of 0 bases from V and 2 bases from J, the junction contained 5 bases not matched to a gene. The CDR3 totals 17 residues. The germline V gene encodes CDR1 MGHRA and CDR2 YSYEKL. In nucleotides, the CDR3 is TGCGCCAGCAGCCAAGACTGGACAGGGGCCACCTACAATGAGCAGTTCTTC. This translates into CASSQDWTGATYNEQFF.

This clonotype has at least ten counts. The V gene is TRBV7-9, the J gene TRBJ2-1; 7 positions agree with TRBD1. The CDR3 has 18 amino acids. Germline V CDR1 and CDR2: SEHNR, FQNEAQ (reference sequence). V shed 1 base and J 6 bases; nucleotides not matched to a gene: 15. The CDR3 DNA reads as TGTGCCAGCAGCTTAGTAGGCGGGCTTGATCCAGGGGGCAATGAGCAGTTCTTC. Protein sequence: CASSLVGGLDPGGNEQFF. Drawing the rest from reference TRBV7-9 and TRBJ2-1, the complete variable domain is DTGVSQNPRHKITKRGQNVTFRCDPISEHNRLYWYRQTLGQGPEFLTYFQNEAQLEKSRLLSDRFSAERPKGSFSTLEIQRTEQGDSAMYLCASSLVGGLDPGGNEQFFGPGTRLTVL.